This T cell receptor (beta chain) was sequenced during a study of T cell responses to AZD1222 COVID-19 vaccine. Assay: immunoSEQ multiplex PCR; the TCRdb copy retains only in-frame clones and omits some. Here the sample spans around 140,000 clones, over 85% being singletons. V was clipped by 2 bases and J by 4 bases, with 5 bases between them. Germline-derived CDR1 and CDR2 are SGHTS and YDEGEE. This CDR3 is built from 12 residues. The sample was peripheral blood, taken on day 0 of AZD1222 vaccination. The chain uses TRBV5-8 and TRBJ2-3; D not certain. This TCR was recovered from an adult in good health. The CDR3, as DNA: TGTGCCAGCAGCTTATGGTCAGATACGCAGTATTTT. Protein sequence: CASSLWSDTQYF.